This T cell receptor beta chain comes out of a study of shared clonotypes between healthy human individuals. Extraction of genomic DNA in unsorted samples used about 90 million PBMCs. The authors ran unsorted PBMC replicate PCRs on 300 ng DNA, tens of thousands of T cell genomes. Clones were read by immunoSEQ multiplex PCR, and TCRdb kept only the in-frame ones, dropping some. The data contain fewer than 650,000 clones, over 65% of them singletons. V lost 0 bases and J 6 bases, leaving 12 bases between the germline ends. The CDR3 loop spans 15 amino acids. CDR1 and CDR2 (germline): SGHAT, FQNNGV. V gene TRBV11-2 combines with J gene TRBJ1-5, with D hard to call. The source of this sequence is a woman between 40 and 55 years old in good health. Some clones in this sample may be carry-over from other donors' samples. Input material: PBMCs. CDR3 nucleotide sequence: TGTGCCAGCAGCTTAGATCATGGTCGGGGTCAGCCCCAGCATTTT. Encoded protein: CASSLDHGRGQPQHF.